This T cell receptor (beta chain) was sequenced during a study of Tregs in tolerant kidney transplant recipients. Study-wide results and limits: Activated donor B cell expansion appeared to reveal the most relevant donor-specific TCRbeta repertoire.

The CDR3 totals 13 residues. Germline lookup yields CDR1 SGHDT and CDR2 YYEEEE. Between the trimmed V and J ends, which lost 0 bases and 0 bases, there was a span of 2 bases. Only in-frame clones appear in the TCRdb table, and some are missing; sequencing was by immunoSEQ multiplex PCR. The sample has roughly 250,000 clones, 80% to 85% seen once. A word on this clone: Its antigen is unknown.

The receptor comes from a human donor in good health. The sample consisted of CD4+ T cells from blood. The chain uses TRBV5-6 and TRBJ2-3; D remains ambiguous. The DNA for the CDR3 is TGTGCCAGCAGCTTGGACAGCACAGATACGCAGTATTTT. Its translation: CASSLDSTDTQYF.